The 29 T cell receptor beta chains listed next were all sequenced from one sample in a study of OX40 agonist ivuxolimab in advanced cancers. This table comes from immunoSEQ multiplex PCR, and its TCRdb copy is limited to in-frame clones, with some not included. The sample yields about 58,000 clones, approximately 88% seen once. This material consisted of CD4+ or CD8+ T cells sorted from blood, taken in a trial of the OX40 agonist ivuxolimab. These receptors were collected from an adult with an advanced solid tumor such as melanoma, head and neck, liver or kidney cancer.

This chain joins TRBV5-4 and TRBJ1-4; possible D gene TRBD1, 6 bases. Deletions cut 4 bases from V and 6 bases from J, with 13 bases between. The CDR3 is 14 residues long. Germline V lookup: CDR1 SGHNT, CDR2 YYREEE (reference sequence). The CDR3 DNA reads as TGTGCCAGCAGCCGACAAGGGGGTCATGAAAAACTGTTTTTT. Protein product: CASSRQGGHEKLFF.

The J gene is TRBJ1-6, the V gene TRBV19; 9 nucleotides line up with TRBD1. Germline V gives CDR1 LNHDA, CDR2 SQIVND (reference sequence). V was clipped by 5 bases and J by 5 bases; unmatched bases: 4. The CDR3 consists of 15 residues. For the CDR3, the DNA is TGTGCCAGTAGTTACGGGACAGGGAATAATTCACCCCTCCACTTT. The encoded protein is CASSYGTGNNSPLHF.

This chain connects TRBV14 to TRBJ2-5, with D tentatively TRBD2 (5 bases). The CDR3 contains 14 residues. The V gene lost 6 bases and the J gene lost 2 bases, with 13 bases spanning the gap. Looked up from germline, CDR1 is SGHDN and CDR2 is FVKESK. CDR3 amino acids: CASRRTGSQETQYF. The CDR3 bases are TGTGCCAGCAGGCGGACTGGGTCACAAGAGACCCAGTACTTC. Full variable domain (rest looked up from reference TRBV14 and TRBJ2-5): EAGVTQFPSHSVIEKGQTVTLRCDPISGHDNLYWYRRVMGKEIKFLLHFVKESKQDESGMPNNRFLAERTGGTYSTLKVQPAELEDSGVYFCASRRTGSQETQYFGPGTRLLVL.

The chain employs TRBV11-2 and TRBJ2-3; D ambiguous. Germline V gene sequence: CDR1 SGHAT, CDR2 FQNNGV. The ends were cut back, 3 bases at V and 2 bases at J, with 9 bases in the middle. This CDR3 contains 14 residues. The CDR3 sequence is CASSFSDPTDTQYF. The CDR3 region has the DNA TGTGCCAGCAGCTTTAGTGACCCCACAGATACGCAGTATTTT. The entire variable domain, with the rest obtained from reference TRBV11-2 and TRBJ2-3, is as follows: EAGVAQSPRYKIIEKRQSVAFWCNPISGHATLYWYQQILGQGPKLLIQFQNNGVVDDSQLPKDRFSAERLKGVDSTLKIQPAKLEDSAVYLCASSFSDPTDTQYFGPGTRLTVL.

The chain recombines TRBV4-3 with TRBJ2-7; 7 positions match TRBD2. This CDR3 contains 16 residues. Germline loops: CDR1 LGHNA, CDR2 YSLEER. V shed 0 bases, J shed 0 bases, and the junction held 5 bases outside the gene matches. The CDR3 here is CASSQDILADSYEQYF. The CDR3 nucleotides are TGCGCCAGCAGCCAAGATATTCTAGCGGACTCCTACGAGCAGTACTTC.

This rearrangement joins TRBV11-1 to TRBJ2-5; a possible D gene is TRBD2 (7 bases). The DNA end favors TRBJ2-7, so the J call may be wrong. The CDR3 covers 15 residues. Germline loops: CDR1 SGHAT, CDR2 FQDESV (reference sequence). The CDR3 here is CASSLNRGGSYEQYF. The CDR3 nucleotides read TGTGCCAGCAGCTTAAATAGGGGGGGTTCCTACGAGCAGTACTTC.

As to this clone: A junction boundary mismatches the germline segment, possibly from a read error. The chain links TRBV30 to TRBJ1-5; D not certain. The CDR3 totals 13 residues. CDR1 is GTSNPN and CDR2 is SVGIG in the germline V gene (reference sequence). The CDR3 DNA reads as TGTGCCTGGAGTGTAGGCACTTCAAAACCCCGGCATTTT. Translated: CAWSVGTSKPRHF. Combining the CDR3 with reference TRBV30 and TRBJ1-5 gives the whole variable domain SQTIHQWPATLVQPVGSPLSLECTVEGTSNPNLYWYRQAAGRGLQLLFYSVGIGQISSEVPQNLSASRPQDRQFILSSKKLLLSDSGFYLCAWSVGTSKPRHFGDGTRLSIL.

This clone turned up a few times. The J gene is TRBJ1-1, the V gene TRBV30; no clear D. CDR3 length equals 14 residues. Germline CDR1 reads GTSNPN; CDR2 reads SVGIG (reference sequence). Trimming took 0 bases from V and 3 from J, leaving 11 bases between them. CDR3 coding DNA: TGTGCCTGGAGTGTCTTGGAGAGTGACACTGAAGCTTTCTTT. As protein: CAWSVLESDTEAFF.

V is TRBV18 and J is TRBJ1-1, with D possibly being TRBD1 (6 bases). CDR1 is KGHSH and CDR2 is LQKENI in the germline V gene. Trimming shortened V by 2 bases and J by 9 bases, and 13 bases separated the two germline ends. This CDR3 has 13 amino acids. The chain's CDR3 is CASSPGEDSQAFF. Here the CDR3 DNA reads TGTGCCAGCTCACCAGGGGAGGACAGCCAAGCTTTCTTT. Variable domain in full (rest from reference TRBV18 and TRBJ1-1): NAGVMQNPRHLVRRRGQEARLRCSPMKGHSHVYWYRQLPEEGLKFMVYLQKENIIDESGMPKERFSAEFPKEGPSILRIQQVVRGDSAAYFCASSPGEDSQAFFGQGTRLTVV.

The V gene is TRBV14, the J gene TRBJ2-3; 11 bases are shared with TRBD2. This CDR3 comprises 14 residues. Germline CDR1 and CDR2: SGHDN and FVKESK. Trimming at V came to 4 bases and at J to 5 bases, leaving 2 bases not matched to a gene. DNA of the CDR3: TGTGCCAGCAGCCTGGGACTAGCGGTAGATACGCAGTATTTT. Translation: CASSLGLAVDTQYF.

This clone has a handful of counts. The chain combines TRBV5-6 with TRBJ2-1; D remains ambiguous. V dropped 7 bases and J dropped 5 bases, with 7 bases sitting between them. There are 11 residues in the CDR3. Germline loops: CDR1 SGHDT, CDR2 YYEEEE. The CDR3 region is CASGRNNEQFF. The CDR3, as DNA: TGTGCCAGCGGCAGGAACAATGAGCAGTTCTTC.

The chain links TRBV18 to TRBJ2-5; the D call may be TRBD1 or TRBD2 (5 bases each). V lost 4 bases, J lost 4 bases, and 16 bases lay in between. CDR1 is KGHSH and CDR2 is LQKENI in the germline V gene. The CDR3 is made up of 15 amino acids. In DNA form, the CDR3 reads TGTGCCAGCTCACTCCGGGGCCAGGTAGGAGAGACCCAGTACTTC. Its protein product is CASSLRGQVGETQYF. Filled out from reference TRBV18 and TRBJ2-5, the complete variable domain reads NAGVMQNPRHLVRRRGQEARLRCSPMKGHSHVYWYRQLPEEGLKFMVYLQKENIIDESGMPKERFSAEFPKEGPSILRIQQVVRGDSAAYFCASSLRGQVGETQYFGPGTRLLVL.

The rearrangement joins TRBV5-6 to TRBJ2-3; D unclear. Germline CDR1 is SGHDT and CDR2 is YYEEEE. The ends were cut back, 0 bases at V and 14 bases at J, with 10 bases in the middle. This CDR3 is 11 amino acids long. CDR3 coding DNA: TGTGCCAGCAGCTTGGGACCGGCAGTGTATTTT. Encoded protein: CASSLGPAVYF.

This chain links TRBV10-3 with TRBJ2-7; no clear D gene. The length of the CDR3 is 12 residues. V lost 4 bases to trimming and J lost 1 base, with 5 bases between them. Germline V lookup: CDR1 ENHRY, CDR2 SYGVKD. This chain's CDR3 is CAISGSSYEQYF. The CDR3 DNA is TGTGCCATCAGTGGTAGTTCCTACGAGCAGTACTTC.

The chain uses TRBV28 and TRBJ1-1; 8 positions match TRBD1. The CDR3 sequence is 16 residues long. The V gene end was trimmed by 5 bases and the J gene end by 3 bases; junction bases not matched to a gene: 11. CDR1 MDHEN and CDR2 SYDVKM come from the germline V gene. The CDR3 region is CASSPLGQVTYTEAFF. The CDR3 DNA is TGTGCCAGCAGTCCATTGGGACAGGTAACTTACACTGAAGCTTTCTTT.

The chain joins TRBV18 to TRBJ1-4; D uncertain. Trimming removed 4 bases from V and 5 bases from J, with 17 bases in between. Looked up from germline, CDR1 is KGHSH and CDR2 is LQKENI. The CDR3 sequence is 16 residues long. The CDR3 loop reads CASSQERPSGNEKLFF. The CDR3 bases are TGTGCCAGCTCACAGGAAAGGCCATCGGGGAATGAAAAACTGTTTTTT.

The chain recombines TRBV30 with TRBJ2-5, with unresolved D. The J call is doubtful: the DNA matches TRBJ2-7 better. The CDR3 totals 12 residues. The germline V gene encodes CDR1 GTSNPN and CDR2 SVGIG (reference sequence). The CDR3 loop is CAWSRSNYEQYF. Written as DNA, the CDR3 is TGTGCCTGGAGTAGGAGCAACTACGAGCAGTACTTC.

The chain is built from TRBV30 and TRBJ2-3; D not certain. The CDR3 contains 15 residues. The germline V gene has CDR1 GTSNPN and CDR2 SVGIG (reference sequence). V lost 5 bases, J lost 6 bases, and 21 bases lay in between. The CDR3 bases are TGTGCCTGGTCAGCAGTCGGACCCCACCAGGATACGCAGTATTTT. Amino acids: CAWSAVGPHQDTQYF.

The gene calls are TRBV20-1 and TRBJ1-1; D unresolved. CDR3 length: 11 amino acids. Trimming removed 6 bases at V and 5 bases at J, with 10 bases between. CDR1 is DFQATT and CDR2 is SNEGSKA in the germline V gene (reference sequence). The DNA of the CDR3 is TGCAGTGCGCATAAGGTAACTGAAGCTTTCTTT. The encoded protein is CSAHKVTEAFF.

The chain couples TRBV2 to TRBJ2-7; the D is unclear. The CDR3 consists of 13 residues. Germline CDR1 is SNHLY and CDR2 is FYNNEI. With 5 bases removed from V and 5 bases from J, the gap between germline ends came to 13 bases. The CDR3 DNA is TGTGCCAGCAGTCGCCCGGGCGGCCACGAGCAGTACTTC. Residues: CASSRPGGHEQYF.

The chain employs TRBV14 and TRBJ1-2, with D possibly being TRBD1 (5 bases). CDR1 SGHDN and CDR2 FVKESK come from the germline V gene. Trimming removed 3 bases from V and 8 bases from J, with 13 bases in between. The CDR3 is 13 residues long. The CDR3 protein is CASSHGAAPGYTF. The CDR3 nucleotides read TGTGCCAGCAGCCACGGGGCAGCCCCGGGCTACACCTTC. Filled out from reference TRBV14 and TRBJ1-2, the complete variable domain reads EAGVTQFPSHSVIEKGQTVTLRCDPISGHDNLYWYRRVMGKEIKFLLHFVKESKQDESGMPNNRFLAERTGGTYSTLKVQPAELEDSGVYFCASSHGAAPGYTFGSGTRLTVV.

The rearrangement links TRBV7-2 to TRBJ1-2; 9 positions match TRBD1. Germline V gives CDR1 SGHTA, CDR2 FQGNSA. With 6 bases clipped from V and 8 bases from J, the junction kept 7 bases outside the gene matches. CDR3 length: 13 residues. The CDR3 DNA follows: TGTGCCAGCAGTCTACAGGGGGCGGGAGGCTACACCTTC. It codes for CASSLQGAGGYTF.

This sequence joins TRBV18 and TRBJ2-5; possibly TRBD1 or TRBD2 for D (5 bases each). V lost 3 bases and J lost 3, with 14 bases in between. The CDR3 runs 15 residues. Looked up from germline, CDR1 is KGHSH and CDR2 is LQKENI. CDR3 nucleotides: TGTGCCAGCTCACCCATACGGGACCCTGAAGAGACCCAGTACTTC. Translated: CASSPIRDPEETQYF.

This clone appeared a single time. The chain couples TRBV10-3 to TRBJ2-3; 12 positions agree with TRBD2. Germline V lookup: CDR1 ENHRY, CDR2 SYGVKD. V lost 4 bases, J lost 5 bases, and 7 bases stayed unmatched. The CDR3 spans 16 residues. This chain's CDR3 is CAISARLAGEGDTQYF. CDR3 DNA: TGTGCCATCAGTGCGCGACTAGCGGGAGAGGGAGATACGCAGTATTTT.

The chain employs TRBV27 and TRBJ1-1, with D maybe TRBD1 (5 bases). Per the germline V gene, CDR1 is MNHEY and CDR2 is SMNVEV (reference sequence). CDR3 size: 18 residues. Trimming pared 4 bases from V and 0 bases from J, leaving 21 bases between. The CDR3 protein is CASSSTGGDGLLNTEAFF. The CDR3 DNA reads TGTGCCAGCAGTTCAACAGGAGGGGACGGACTTTTGAACACTGAAGCTTTCTTT.

The chain recombines TRBV5-1 with TRBJ1-6; D gene uncertain. Deletions cut 0 bases from V and 10 bases from J, with 11 bases between. The germline CDR1 and CDR2 sequences are SGHRS and YFSETQ. This CDR3 is 14 amino acids long. This chain's CDR3 is CASSLEAGGSPLHF. As DNA, the CDR3 is TGCGCCAGCAGCTTGGAAGCGGGTGGGTCACCCCTCCACTTT.

V and J are TRBV9 and TRBJ2-3; the match to TRBD2 covers 10 bases. The CDR3 is made up of 19 amino acids. V lost 0 bases and J lost 8; bases outside the gene matches: 18. The V gene's germline CDR1 is SGDLS and CDR2 YYNGEE. The chain's CDR3 is CASSVGLAGDALPEATQYF. For the CDR3, the DNA is TGTGCCAGCAGCGTAGGGCTAGCGGGAGACGCCCTGCCGGAGGCTACGCAGTATTTT.

The rearrangement uses TRBV10-3 and TRBJ1-3, with D tentatively TRBD1 (5 bases). The V end was cut by 4 bases, the J end by 2 bases, with 12 bases between. The CDR3 extends over 15 amino acids. Germline assignment: CDR1 ENHRY and CDR2 SYGVKD. Here the CDR3 DNA reads TGTGCCATCAGTGGCGCTCTGACAGCTGGAAACACCATATATTTT. Translated: CAISGALTAGNTIYF.

The chain joins TRBV15 to TRBJ2-5; D uncertain. The CDR3 has 12 amino acids. Per germline, CDR1 LNHNV and CDR2 YYDKDF (reference sequence). Trimming shortened V by 3 bases and J by 5 bases, and 7 bases separated the two germline ends. This CDR3 is CATSRPHETQYF. For the CDR3, the DNA is TGTGCCACCAGCAGGCCACATGAGACCCAGTACTTC. Full variable domain (rest looked up from reference TRBV15 and TRBJ2-5): DAMVIQNPRYQVTQFGKPVTLSCSQTLNHNVMYWYQQKSSQAPKLLFHYYDKDFNNEADTPDNFQSRRPNTSFCFLDIRSPGLGDTAMYLCATSRPHETQYFGPGTRLLVL.